Each of the 22 T cell receptor beta chains below was sequenced from the same sample in a study of siplizumab effects on memory and regulatory T cells. The repertoire was sequenced with immunoSEQ multiplex PCR; TCRdb's copy has only in-frame clones and lacks some. The table records 100,000 or so clones, approximately 92% of them present only once. Sequencing used CD4+ T cells sorted from blood. Receptor source: a human donor in good health.

The rearrangement joins TRBV6-1 to TRBJ2-7; 7 bases are a match to TRBD1. Trimming took 6 bases from V and 4 from J; bases not matched to a gene: 3. This CDR3 has 12 residues. CDR1 MNHNS and CDR2 SASEGT come from the germline V gene. The CDR3 spells CASSSTGYEQYF. The DNA of the CDR3 is TGTGCCAGCAGCTCGACAGGGTACGAGCAGTACTTC.

The chain links TRBV19 to TRBJ1-2, with TRBD1 matching over 10 bases. Per the germline V gene, CDR1 is LNHDA and CDR2 is SQIVND (reference sequence). The CDR3 has 14 residues. Trimming removed 6 bases from V and 2 bases from J; junction bases left unmatched: 3. The CDR3 reads CASRAGQGNYGYTF. The DNA of the CDR3 is TGTGCCAGTAGAGCGGGACAGGGGAACTATGGCTACACCTTC.

The CDR3 DNA reads TGTGCCAGCAGTTCCGGGGGCACCGCCTACGAGCAGTACTTC. It specifies CASSSGGTAYEQYF. The V and J genes are TRBV6-5 and TRBJ2-7; D could derive from TRBD1 or TRBD2 (6 bases each). The CDR3 is 14 residues long. Germline CDR1 reads MNHEY; CDR2 reads SVGAGI. V shed 4 bases and J shed 2 bases, with 12 bases lying between them.

The chain uses TRBV4-3 and TRBJ1-3; no reliable D call. CDR3 size: 19 residues. CDR1 is LGHNA, CDR2 YSLEER, per germline. With 0 bases removed from V and 0 bases from J, the gap between germline ends came to 18 bases. CDR3 sequence (DNA): TGCGCCAGCAGCCAAGATCTAGCGGCTTCTGGTAACTCTGGAAACACCATATATTTT. It is translated as CASSQDLAASGNSGNTIYF.

This chain uses TRBV6-4 with TRBJ2-1, with 8 bases matching TRBD2. V dropped 5 bases and J dropped 9; count of bases not matched to a gene: 9. Germline V gene lookup returns CDR1 MRHNA and CDR2 SNTAGT. This CDR3 has 14 amino acids. DNA of the CDR3: TGTGCCAGCAGTTACAGCGGGGGACGTGGTGAGCAGTTCTTC. Residues: CASSYSGGRGEQFF.

This chain links TRBV6-5 with TRBJ2-7, with D perhaps matching TRBD2 (6 bases). The ends were cut back, 3 bases at V and 2 bases at J, with 11 bases in the middle. Germline lookup yields CDR1 MNHEY and CDR2 SVGAGI. The CDR3 consists of 14 residues. Here the CDR3 reads CASSYLRGAYEQYF. The CDR3 DNA sequence: TGTGCCAGCAGTTATTTGCGGGGAGCCTACGAGCAGTACTTC.

The rearrangement joins TRBV5-1 to TRBJ1-4; the match to TRBD1 covers 7 bases. V was clipped by 2 bases and J by 5 bases; unmatched bases: 9. Looked up from germline, CDR1 is SGHRS and CDR2 is YFSETQ. This CDR3 spans 16 amino acids. Here the CDR3 DNA reads TGCGCCAGCAGCTTAGGGACAGCCTCTACGAATGAAAAACTGTTTTTT. It yields the protein CASSLGTASTNEKLFF.

The chain joins TRBV5-6 to TRBJ1-1; TRBD1 matches 9 bases. The CDR3 length is 15 residues. Germline CDR1 is SGHDT and CDR2 is YYEEEE. The V segment lost 0 bases and the J segment 4 bases; nucleotides outside the gene matches: 4. This chain's CDR3 is CASSLGPTGGTEAFF. For the CDR3, the DNA is TGTGCCAGCAGCTTGGGCCCGACAGGGGGCACTGAAGCTTTCTTT.

This chain joins TRBV5-5 and TRBJ1-2; possibly TRBD1 for D (6 bases). Germline V gives CDR1 SGHKS, CDR2 YYEKEE (reference sequence). This CDR3 has 14 amino acids. Trimming took 3 bases from V and 9 from J, leaving 18 bases between them. CDR3 amino acids: CASSSGGTGNRYTF. CDR3 DNA sequence: TGTGCCAGCAGCTCAGGCGGTACAGGGAATCGCTACACCTTC.

The chain carries TRBV12-1 and TRBJ2-4; the table's D call TRBD2 went unverified against the DNA. TRBV12-1 is tagged as a pseudogene. The length of the CDR3 is 19 residues. This chain's CDR3 is CASSQELAGGADPKNIQYF. The CDR3 coding sequence is TGTGCCAGCAGCCAGGAGCTAGCGGGGGGGGCGGACCCCAAAAACATTCAGTACTTC.

The chain carries TRBV5-4 and TRBJ2-5; 7 bases line up with TRBD2. This CDR3 has 15 residues. Trimming cost V 4 bases and J 1 base; bases outside gene matches: 7. Germline loops: CDR1 SGHNT, CDR2 YYREEE (reference sequence). CDR3 sequence: CASSREGLVQETQYF. In nucleotides, the CDR3 is TGTGCCAGCAGCCGTGAAGGACTAGTCCAAGAGACCCAGTACTTC.

This sequence joins TRBV5-5 and TRBJ1-1; D uncertain. Germline values: CDR1 SGHKS, CDR2 YYEKEE (reference sequence). This CDR3 has 13 amino acids. The V end was cut by 5 bases, the J end by 1 base, with 9 bases between. As DNA, the CDR3 is TGTGCCAGCAGACCGGACGGGAACACTGAAGCTTTCTTT. Its protein product is CASRPDGNTEAFF. Drawing the rest from reference TRBV5-5 and TRBJ1-1, the complete variable domain is DAGVTQSPTHLIKTRGQQVTLRCSPISGHKSVSWYQQVLGQGPQFIFQYYEKEERGRGNFPDRFSARQFPNYSSELNVNALLLGDSALYLCASRPDGNTEAFFGQGTRLTVV.

The chain uses TRBV6-5 and TRBJ2-7, with D possibly TRBD2 on 5 matching bases. The germline V gene encodes CDR1 MNHEY and CDR2 SVGAGI. The V end lost 5 bases, the J end lost 11 bases, and 13 bases lay between the germline ends. This CDR3 contains 11 residues. CDR3 sequence (DNA): TGTGCCAGCAGTAAAGGGTCGAGGGAGTACTTC. Protein: CASSKGSREYF.

This chain links TRBV9 with TRBJ2-3; TRBD2 aligns across 9 bases. Trimming cost V 0 bases and J 4 bases; bases outside gene matches: 15. Germline V lookup: CDR1 SGDLS, CDR2 YYNGEE. This CDR3 is built from 19 residues. This chain's CDR3 is CASSVEEWGAGGHPDTQYF. CDR3 nucleotides: TGTGCCAGCAGCGTAGAGGAGTGGGGAGCGGGGGGCCATCCAGATACGCAGTATTTT.

The V gene is TRBV7-3, the J gene TRBJ1-2; possibly TRBD1 for D (6 bases). Trimming removed 2 bases at V and 4 bases at J, with 14 bases between. Germline V gives CDR1 SGHTA, CDR2 FQGTGA. CDR3 length: 15 amino acids. The CDR3 here is CASSLAQGPFYGYTF. The CDR3 region has the DNA TGTGCCAGCAGCTTAGCACAGGGTCCTTTCTATGGCTACACCTTC.

The chain joins TRBV30 to TRBJ1-1; weak D call: TRBD1 (5 bases). Trimming removed 6 bases from V and 4 bases from J, with 45 bases in between. Looked up from germline, CDR1 is GTSNPN and CDR2 is SVGIG (reference sequence). There are 23 residues in the CDR3. DNA for the CDR3: TGTGCCTGCTCACGAAACACGGGGAAAATGAGGGGAGAGGGGTTGTGGAGGGCCACTGAAGCTTTCTTT. It codes for CACSRNTGKMRGEGLWRATEAFF.

The chain links TRBV10-3 to TRBJ2-7; tentatively, D is TRBD2 (6 bases). The CDR3 is made up of 17 amino acids. The V gene's germline CDR1 is ENHRY and CDR2 SYGVKD. Trimming left V 0 bases short and J 6 bases short, with 21 bases between. CDR3 amino acids: CAISESLWAKNGGEQYF. DNA for the CDR3: TGTGCCATCAGTGAGTCACTCTGGGCCAAAAACGGGGGCGAGCAGTACTTC.

The J gene is TRBJ2-5, the V gene TRBV5-1; 13 bases match TRBD2. The germline V gene has CDR1 SGHRS and CDR2 YFSETQ. This CDR3 has 18 residues. With 0 bases clipped from V and 2 bases from J, the junction kept 7 bases outside the gene matches. CDR3 in DNA: TGCGCCAGCAGCTTGGCTATCGGACTAGCGGGGGCACAAGAGACCCAGTACTTC. Translation gives CASSLAIGLAGAQETQYF. Full variable domain (remainder filled in from reference TRBV5-1 and TRBJ2-5): KAGVTQTPRYLIKTRGQQVTLSCSPISGHRSVSWYQQTPGQGLQFLFEYFSETQRNKGNFPGRFSGRQFSNSRSEMNVSTLELGDSALYLCASSLAIGLAGAQETQYFGPGTRLLVL.

This chain joins TRBV4-2 and TRBJ2-7; the D is unclear. The CDR3 contains 12 residues. From germline, CDR1 is LGHNA and CDR2 YNFKEQ. The germline V and J ends were trimmed by 1 base and 2 bases, with 3 bases remaining between them. Written as DNA, the CDR3 is TGTGCCAGCAGCCAAGGGGCCTACGAGCAGTACTTC. Its protein product is CASSQGAYEQYF.

The V call is TRBV6-5, the J call TRBJ2-1; 10 bases align to TRBD1. The germline gives CDR1 MNHEY, CDR2 SVGAGI. There are 16 residues in the CDR3. Trimming removed 0 bases from V and 9 bases from J; junction bases left unmatched: 8. The CDR3 DNA is TGTGCCAGCAGTTACTCGATAGGGACAGGGGTGGCTGAGCAGTTCTTC. Translated: CASSYSIGTGVAEQFF.

The chain uses TRBV27 and TRBJ1-6; 7 nucleotides align to TRBD1. V was pared by 6 bases and J by 8 bases, with 7 bases of the junction left unmatched. The germline CDR1 and CDR2 sequences are MNHEY and SMNVEV (reference sequence). The CDR3 is made up of 14 amino acids. The CDR3 coding sequence is TGTGCCAGCAGATACCTGACAGGGCATTCACCCCTCCACTTT. It is translated as CASRYLTGHSPLHF.

This clone appeared a few times. The chain recombines TRBV6-1 with TRBJ1-1, with no clear D. V gave up 1 base and J gave up 0 bases, with 3 bases separating them. CDR1 MNHNS and CDR2 SASEGT come from the germline V gene. The CDR3 runs to 13 residues. The CDR3 spells CASSEGLNTEAFF. The CDR3 region has the DNA TGTGCCAGCAGTGAAGGTCTGAACACTGAAGCTTTCTTT.